This T cell receptor (beta chain) appears in the sequencing data of a study of metastatic and nonmetastatic thyroid tumors. Across the whole study: Repertoires from malignant and benign thyroid patients were compared across blood and tumor or nodule tissue.

The V and J ends lost 2 bases and 2 bases respectively, with 7 bases between them. The CDR3 runs to 13 residues. CDR1 KGHSH and CDR2 LQKENI come from the germline V gene. Judged by abundance, this clone is medium-sized. Patients underwent thyroid surgery, and none had received any treatment before it. Per the study methods: The authors used CDR3 differences across clinicopathological groups to build a distant-metastasis classifier for papillary thyroid cancer. TCRdb re-clonotyped the PCR reads through MiXCR. TCRdb's processing, not the authors', yielded these V and J calls. The sample lists over 15,000 clones; 16% were seen once.

The source is a male donor with papillary thyroid cancer or a benign thyroid nodule (not recorded which). Some clones in this sample may be carry-over from other donors' samples. This chain links TRBV18 with TRBJ2-7, with TRBD1 as a possible D gene (5 bases). The sequenced material came from blood. The CDR3 spells CASSPTTAYEQYF. As DNA, the CDR3 is TGTGCCAGCTCACCAACGACAGCCTACGAGCAGTACTTC.